These T cell receptor beta chains were read from a single sample in a study of human T cells and chemical hapten exposure. TCRdb reanalysed the RACE reads using MiXCR and keeps one entry per CDR3 protein. The sample yields about 200,000 distinct CDR3 sequences, 24% seen once. This sample comprised whole blood, obtained in connection with sensitization to the hapten diphenylcyclopropenone (DPC). Source of these receptors: a middle-aged woman with alopecia areata. Some clones in this sample may be carry-over from other donors' samples. Both conserved end residues are part of each CDR3. Each record gives: clone size, V gene, J gene, D gene, CDR3 length, CDR3 protein, CDR3 DNA. D genes are given only for firm matches. For some rows the clone size is stated as once, few or many, or as a class when expanded; others skip it.

clone_size: .
v_call: TRBV29-1
j_call: TRBJ2-1
d_call: .
cdr3_length: 13
cdr3_aa: CSVPGVLPNEQFF
cdr3_nt: TGCAGCGTCCCGGGAGTCCTCCCCAATGAGCAGTTCTTC

clone_size: .
v_call: TRBV20-1
j_call: TRBJ1-5
d_call: .
cdr3_length: 15
cdr3_aa: CSAREGGYSNQPQHF
cdr3_nt: TGCAGTGCTCGTGAAGGAGGATATAGCAATCAGCCCCAGCATTTT

clone_size: once
v_call: TRBV5-8
j_call: TRBJ2-3
d_call: .
cdr3_length: 13
cdr3_aa: CASNRVNTDTQYF
cdr3_nt: TGTGCCAGCAATAGGGTCAACACAGATACGCAGTATTTT

clone_size: few
v_call: TRBV28
j_call: TRBJ2-3
d_call: TRBD2
cdr3_length: 14
cdr3_aa: CASRGASGKDTQYF
cdr3_nt: TGTGCCAGCAGAGGTGCTAGCGGGAAAGATACGCAGTATTTT

clone_size: few
v_call: TRBV7-9
j_call: TRBJ2-5
d_call: .
cdr3_length: 14
cdr3_aa: CASSPQVSVETQYF
cdr3_nt: TGTGCCAGCAGCCCCCAGGTTTCTGTGGAGACCCAGTACTTC

clone_size: .
v_call: TRBV6-6
j_call: TRBJ1-1
d_call: TRBD1
cdr3_length: 13
cdr3_aa: CASSRQGTTEAFF
cdr3_nt: TGTGCCAGCAGTCGACAGGGGACCACTGAAGCTTTCTTT

clone_size: few
v_call: TRBV4-3
j_call: TRBJ1-5
d_call: .
cdr3_length: 15
cdr3_aa: CASSQTFGGEQPQHF
cdr3_nt: TGCGCCAGCAGCCAAACTTTCGGGGGAGAGCAGCCCCAGCATTTT

clone_size: few
v_call: TRBV10-3
j_call: TRBJ2-2
d_call: .
cdr3_length: 14
cdr3_aa: CAISESPGHGELFF
cdr3_nt: TGTGCCATCAGTGAGTCTCCGGGGCACGGGGAGCTGTTTTTT

clone_size: .
v_call: TRBV15
j_call: TRBJ2-3
d_call: .
cdr3_length: 14
cdr3_aa: CATSRDLPGDTQYF
cdr3_nt: TGTGCCACCAGCAGAGATCTCCCTGGGGATACGCAGTATTTT

clone_size: few
v_call: TRBV7-3
j_call: TRBJ1-3
d_call: .
cdr3_length: 16
cdr3_aa: CASSHSGPQAGNTIYF
cdr3_nt: TGTGCCAGCAGCCATTCCGGGCCACAGGCTGGAAACACCATATATTTT

clone_size: .
v_call: TRBV7-2
j_call: TRBJ2-1
d_call: .
cdr3_length: 13
cdr3_aa: CASSFVARNEQFF
cdr3_nt: TGTGCCAGCAGCTTCGTAGCTCGGAATGAGCAGTTCTTC

clone_size: .
v_call: TRBV28
j_call: TRBJ1-3
d_call: .
cdr3_length: 13
cdr3_aa: CASARHSGNTIYF
cdr3_nt: TGTGCCAGCGCGAGACACTCTGGAAACACCATATATTTT

clone_size: .
v_call: TRBV4-1
j_call: TRBJ1-2
d_call: .
cdr3_length: 14
cdr3_aa: CASSQEGAGYGYTF
cdr3_nt: TGCGCCAGCAGCCAAGAGGGGGCGGGCTATGGCTACACCTTC

clone_size: .
v_call: TRBV20-1
j_call: TRBJ2-7
d_call: .
cdr3_length: 14
cdr3_aa: CSASSPTSAHEQYF
cdr3_nt: TGCAGTGCTAGTTCGCCCACTTCCGCGCACGAGCAGTACTTC

clone_size: few
v_call: TRBV12-3/TRBV12-4
j_call: TRBJ1-6
d_call: .
cdr3_length: 11
cdr3_aa: CASRNNSPLHF
cdr3_nt: TGTGCCAGCAGGAATAATTCACCCCTCCACTTT

clone_size: .
v_call: TRBV7-9
j_call: TRBJ2-5
d_call: TRBD2
cdr3_length: 17
cdr3_aa: CATRAGGPVPLQETQYF
cdr3_nt: TGTGCCACCAGAGCGGGAGGCCCCGTTCCCCTCCAAGAGACCCAGTACTTC

clone_size: .
v_call: TRBV20-1
j_call: TRBJ1-2
d_call: .
cdr3_length: 14
cdr3_aa: CSAPGRDGYYGYTF
cdr3_nt: TGCAGTGCCCCTGGCAGGGACGGGTACTATGGCTACACCTTC

clone_size: .
v_call: TRBV7-2
j_call: TRBJ2-5
d_call: TRBD2
cdr3_length: 15
cdr3_aa: CASSLNRGSAETQYF
cdr3_nt: TGTGCCAGCAGCTTAAATCGCGGGAGTGCAGAGACCCAGTACTTC

clone_size: many
v_call: TRBV20-1
j_call: TRBJ2-2
d_call: TRBD2
cdr3_length: 14
cdr3_aa: CSALAGGNTGELFF
cdr3_nt: TGCAGTGCTCTAGCGGGAGGAAACACCGGGGAGCTGTTTTTT

clone_size: .
v_call: TRBV28
j_call: TRBJ2-3
d_call: TRBD2
cdr3_length: 14
cdr3_aa: CASSLGGSSHTQYF
cdr3_nt: TGTGCCAGCAGTTTAGGCGGGAGTTCTCATACGCAGTATTTT

clone_size: few
v_call: TRBV10-3
j_call: TRBJ2-3
d_call: .
cdr3_length: 12
cdr3_aa: CAISDRTDTQYF
cdr3_nt: TGTGCCATCAGTGACAGAACAGATACGCAGTATTTT

clone_size: .
v_call: TRBV6-1
j_call: TRBJ2-3
d_call: .
cdr3_length: 13
cdr3_aa: CASSTWGADTQYF
cdr3_nt: TGTGCCAGCAGTACCTGGGGAGCGGATACGCAGTATTTT

clone_size: many
v_call: TRBV6-2/TRBV6-3
j_call: TRBJ2-7
d_call: TRBD2
cdr3_length: 13
cdr3_aa: CASNLAGAYEQYF
cdr3_nt: TGTGCCAGCAATCTAGCGGGAGCCTACGAGCAGTACTTC

clone_size: few
v_call: TRBV5-5
j_call: TRBJ2-4
d_call: .
cdr3_length: 15
cdr3_aa: CASSLATERKNIQYF
cdr3_nt: TGTGCCAGCAGCTTGGCAACGGAACGCAAAAACATTCAGTACTTC

clone_size: .
v_call: TRBV12-3/TRBV12-4
j_call: TRBJ2-6
d_call: .
cdr3_length: 16
cdr3_aa: CASSLLGPSGANVLTF
cdr3_nt: TGTGCCAGCAGCCTCCTGGGCCCCTCTGGGGCCAACGTCCTGACTTTC

clone_size: .
v_call: TRBV12-3/TRBV12-4
j_call: TRBJ2-5
d_call: .
cdr3_length: 14
cdr3_aa: CASNPGNRLETQYF
cdr3_nt: TGTGCCAGCAACCCGGGAAACAGGTTGGAGACCCAGTACTTC

clone_size: few
v_call: TRBV28
j_call: TRBJ1-1
d_call: .
cdr3_length: 14
cdr3_aa: CASTLSRGRREAFF
cdr3_nt: TGTGCCAGCACCCTAAGCCGAGGACGCCGTGAAGCTTTCTTT

clone_size: once
v_call: TRBV19
j_call: TRBJ2-1
d_call: .
cdr3_length: 16
cdr3_aa: CASSPIGTPSYNEQFF
cdr3_nt: TGTGCCAGTAGTCCCATCGGGACCCCGTCCTACAATGAGCAGTTCTTC

clone_size: .
v_call: TRBV6-5
j_call: TRBJ1-1
d_call: .
cdr3_length: 13
cdr3_aa: CASLSPMNTEAFF
cdr3_nt: TGTGCCAGCTTAAGTCCTATGAACACTGAAGCTTTCTTT

clone_size: many
v_call: TRBV12-3/TRBV12-4
j_call: TRBJ2-3
d_call: .
cdr3_length: 14
cdr3_aa: CASSFQIPTDTQYF
cdr3_nt: TGTGCCAGCAGTTTTCAGATTCCCACAGATACGCAGTATTTT